Shown below are 17 T cell receptor beta chains from a single sample sequenced in a study of T cells after posttransplantation cyclophosphamide. The table came from immunoSEQ multiplex PCR; TCRdb's copy has only in-frame clones and leaves some out. The sample records about 21,000 clones, approximately 98% being singletons. The sequencing sample was made of naive CD8+ T cells sorted from PBMCs. The receptors originated from a man aged 35-49 years in good health, CMV-negative, and a related stem cell transplant donor.

The chain has TRBV11-2 and TRBJ2-1, with 11 positions matching TRBD2. CDR1 SGHAT and CDR2 FQNNGV come from the germline V gene. The trim removed 1 base at V and 4 bases at J, leaving 3 bases unmatched. The CDR3 runs 16 residues. The CDR3: CASSLAGTSGYNEQFF. CDR3 nucleotides: TGTGCCAGCAGCTTAGCCGGGACTAGCGGTTACAATGAGCAGTTCTTC.

The chain carries TRBV2 and TRBJ2-1, with 9 bases that match TRBD2. CDR1 is SNHLY, CDR2 FYNNEI, per germline. Trimming took 6 bases from V and 10 from J; bases not matched to a gene: 10. The CDR3 length is 14 residues. The CDR3 loop is CASSVSGSRLEQFF. CDR3 DNA sequence: TGTGCCAGCAGCGTTAGCGGGAGCCGATTAGAGCAGTTCTTC.

J is TRBJ1-2 and V is TRBV19; TRBD1 might be the D (6 bases). The CDR3 is 12 amino acids. The V end lost 4 bases, the J end lost 8 bases, and 11 bases lay between the germline ends. Germline-derived CDR1 and CDR2 are LNHDA and SQIVND (reference sequence). The CDR3 coding sequence is TGTGCCAGTAGTACGTACAGGGTAGGCTACACCTTC. Translation: CASSTYRVGYTF.

The chain is built from TRBV5-4 and TRBJ2-7, with 10 positions matching TRBD2. V trimming: 0 bases; J trimming: 6 bases; junction bases outside the gene matches: 3. The CDR3 loop spans 14 amino acids. Germline values: CDR1 SGHNT, CDR2 YYREEE (reference sequence). CDR3 nucleotides: TGTGCCAGCAGCTTGGAAGCGGGAGGGATCGAGCAGTACTTC. Encoded protein: CASSLEAGGIEQYF. The full variable domain, with the rest looked up from reference TRBV5-4 and TRBJ2-7, is ETGVTQSPTHLIKTRGQQVTLRCSSQSGHNTVSWYQQALGQGPQFIFQYYREEENGRGNFPPRFSGLQFPNYSSELNVNALELDDSALYLCASSLEAGGIEQYFGPGTRLTVT.

The chain carries TRBV2 and TRBJ1-4, with TRBD1 matching 8 bases. V gave up 9 bases and J gave up 5 bases; unmatched junction bases: 5. CDR3 length: 13 residues. Germline assignment: CDR1 SNHLY and CDR2 FYNNEI. This CDR3 reads CASYRGGNEKLFF. CDR3 in DNA: TGTGCCAGTTACAGGGGGGGGAATGAAAAACTGTTTTTT.

The V gene is TRBV7-6, the J gene TRBJ2-2; 11 positions match TRBD1. This CDR3 has 17 residues. V was pared by 5 bases and J by 1 base, with 6 bases of the junction left unmatched. Germline CDR1 and CDR2: SGHVS and FNYEAQ. This CDR3 reads CASSIRGTGGNTGELFF. In DNA, the CDR3 is TGTGCCAGCAGCATCCGGGGGACAGGGGGGAACACCGGGGAGCTGTTTTTT.

V is TRBV5-1 and J is TRBJ2-7; the D gene is possibly TRBD1 (6 bases). The CDR3 runs 13 residues. Germline V lookup: CDR1 SGHRS, CDR2 YFSETQ. Trimming took off 4 bases at V and 1 base at J, with 9 bases between the two ends. Here the CDR3 DNA reads TGCGCCAGCAGCCCAGGGGTGTCCTACGAGCAGTACTTC. Encoded protein: CASSPGVSYEQYF.

The J gene is TRBJ2-3, the V gene TRBV5-1; 13 bases agree with TRBD2. CDR1 SGHRS and CDR2 YFSETQ come from the germline V gene. V gave up 3 bases and J gave up 3 bases; unmatched junction bases: 4. The CDR3 is 16 residues long. The CDR3 reads CASSSGLAGETDTQYF. In nucleotides, the CDR3 is TGCGCCAGCAGCTCTGGACTAGCGGGAGAAACAGATACGCAGTATTTT.

This sequence joins TRBV18 and TRBJ1-4; D is unresolved. V dropped 0 bases and J dropped 0 bases, with 11 bases sitting between them. Germline V gives CDR1 KGHSH, CDR2 LQKENI. There are 17 residues in the CDR3. CDR3: CASSPPGSFATNEKLFF. For the CDR3, the DNA is TGTGCCAGCTCACCACCGGGCAGCTTCGCAACTAATGAAAAACTGTTTTTT.

The CDR3 nucleotides are TGTGCCAGCAGTGATAGTACTAGCGGGACCACAGATACGCAGTATTTT. It encodes CASSDSTSGTTDTQYF. The V and J genes are TRBV6-4 and TRBJ2-3; 10 bases align to TRBD2. The CDR3 loop spans 16 amino acids. Germline V lookup: CDR1 MRHNA, CDR2 SNTAGT. V dropped 3 bases and J dropped 2; count of bases not matched to a gene: 5.

The V gene is TRBV6-1, the J gene TRBJ2-1; 9 nucleotides line up with TRBD2. V lost 2 bases, J lost 10 bases, and 3 bases stayed unmatched. Per the germline V gene, CDR1 is MNHNS and CDR2 is SASEGT. The CDR3 covers 13 residues. CDR3 residues: CASSERREGEQFF. For the CDR3, the DNA is TGTGCCAGCAGTGAAAGGCGGGAGGGCGAGCAGTTCTTC.

The chain recombines TRBV12-5 with TRBJ2-5, with D possibly TRBD1 on 6 matching bases. The J call may be mistaken, given a closer DNA end match to TRBJ2-7. Germline CDR1 reads LGHNT; CDR2 reads FRNRAP. This CDR3 comprises 13 residues. CDR3 region: CASGNRQAYEQYF. Here the CDR3 DNA reads TGTGCTAGTGGTAACCGACAGGCCTACGAGCAGTACTTC.

The CDR3 DNA reads TGTGCCAGTAGTATCGGCGGGAATGAAAAACTGTTTTTT. It encodes CASSIGGNEKLFF. J is TRBJ1-4 and V is TRBV19, with D unclear. V was shortened by 3 bases and J by 5 bases, with 7 bases between the two germline ends. This CDR3 contains 13 residues. Germline V gene sequence: CDR1 LNHDA, CDR2 SQIVND (reference sequence).

This clone was detected only once. The J gene is TRBJ2-2, the V gene TRBV2, with TRBD1 matching over 8 bases. Germline CDR1 SNHLY, CDR2 FYNNEI. Germline trimming cut 8 bases from V and 3 bases from J; bases unmatched to any gene: 11. The CDR3 spans 16 residues. In nucleotides, the CDR3 is TGTGCCAGCCGAAGGCTTGACAGGGGCTACACCGGGGAGCTGTTTTTT. It specifies CASRRLDRGYTGELFF.

The rearrangement links TRBV7-2 to TRBJ2-5; D possibly corresponds to TRBD1 (5 bases). Germline lookup yields CDR1 SGHTA and CDR2 FQGNSA. V lost 1 base and J 4 bases, leaving 10 bases between the germline ends. The CDR3 runs to 14 residues. DNA of the CDR3: TGTGCCAGCAGCTTAGTGGGTAGGGGAGAGACCCAGTACTTC. This codes for CASSLVGRGETQYF. Drawing the rest from reference TRBV7-2 and TRBJ2-5, the complete variable domain is GAGVSQSPSNKVTEKGKDVELRCDPISGHTALYWYRQSLGQGLEFLIYFQGNSAPDKSGLPSDRFSAERTGGSVSTLTIQRTQQEDSAVYLCASSLVGRGETQYFGPGTRLLVL.

The chain recombines TRBV29-1 with TRBJ2-7; 7 bases align to TRBD2. The CDR3 length is 15 residues. The V segment lost 4 bases and the J segment 2 bases; nucleotides outside the gene matches: 11. Germline CDR1 reads SQVTM; CDR2 reads ANQGSEA. CDR3 coding DNA: TGCAGCGTTGTGGGGGTAGGCGGGAGAACCTACGAGCAGTACTTC. This encodes CSVVGVGGRTYEQYF.

The chain employs TRBV30 and TRBJ1-1, with D perhaps TRBD1 (6 bases). V was pared by 0 bases and J by 1 base, with 6 bases between. This CDR3 spans 13 amino acids. Germline lookup yields CDR1 GTSNPN and CDR2 SVGIG (reference sequence). This chain's CDR3 is CAWSVGGNTEAFF. The CDR3 nucleotides are TGTGCCTGGAGTGTAGGGGGGAACACTGAAGCTTTCTTT.